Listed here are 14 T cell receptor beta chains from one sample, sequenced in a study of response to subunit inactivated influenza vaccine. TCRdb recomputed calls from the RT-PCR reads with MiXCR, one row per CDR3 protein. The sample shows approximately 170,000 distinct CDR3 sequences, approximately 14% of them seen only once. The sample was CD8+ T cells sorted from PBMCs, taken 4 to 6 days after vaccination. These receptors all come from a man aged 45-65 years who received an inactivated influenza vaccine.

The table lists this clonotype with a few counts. CDR3 protein: CSVTGTGSYEQYF. The CDR3, as DNA: TGCAGCGTCACCGGGACAGGGTCCTACGAGCAGTACTTC. The chain employs TRBV29-1 and TRBJ2-7; 9 nucleotides line up with TRBD1. Germline CDR1 reads SQVTM; CDR2 reads ANQGSEA. V was pared by 6 bases and J by 1 base, with 4 bases of the junction left unmatched. The CDR3 runs to 13 residues.

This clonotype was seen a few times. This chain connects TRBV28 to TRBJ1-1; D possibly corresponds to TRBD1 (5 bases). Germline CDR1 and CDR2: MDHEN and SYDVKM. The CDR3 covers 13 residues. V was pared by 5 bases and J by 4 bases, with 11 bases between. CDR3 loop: CASSLGRRTEAFF. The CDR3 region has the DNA TGTGCCAGCAGTCTGGGACGGCGCACTGAAGCTTTCTTT.

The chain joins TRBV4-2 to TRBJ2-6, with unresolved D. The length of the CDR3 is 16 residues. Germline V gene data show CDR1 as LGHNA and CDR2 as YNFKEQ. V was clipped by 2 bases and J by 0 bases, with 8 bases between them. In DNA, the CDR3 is TGTGCCAGCAGCCAACTTTTTATCTCTGGGGCCAACGTCCTGACTTTC. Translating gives CASSQLFISGANVLTF.

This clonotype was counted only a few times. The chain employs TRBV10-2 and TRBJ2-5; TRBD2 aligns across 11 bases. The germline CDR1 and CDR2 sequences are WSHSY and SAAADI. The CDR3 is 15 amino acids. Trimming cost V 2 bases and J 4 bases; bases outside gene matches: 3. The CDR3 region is CASSETSGGGETQYF. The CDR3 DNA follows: TGCGCCAGCAGTGAGACTAGCGGGGGCGGAGAGACCCAGTACTTC.

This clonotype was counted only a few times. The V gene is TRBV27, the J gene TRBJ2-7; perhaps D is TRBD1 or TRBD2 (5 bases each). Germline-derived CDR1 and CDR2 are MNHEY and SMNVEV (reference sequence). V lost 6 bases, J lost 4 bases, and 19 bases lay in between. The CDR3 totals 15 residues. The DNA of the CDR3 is TGTGCCAGCAGAAATACGGGACCAATGCCTTACGAGCAGTACTTC. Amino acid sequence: CASRNTGPMPYEQYF.

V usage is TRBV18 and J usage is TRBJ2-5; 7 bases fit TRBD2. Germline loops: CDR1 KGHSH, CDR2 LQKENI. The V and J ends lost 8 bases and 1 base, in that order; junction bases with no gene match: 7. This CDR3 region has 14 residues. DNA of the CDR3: TGTGCCAGCGCGACTAGCAGCATCCAAGAGACCCAGTACTTC. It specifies CASATSSIQETQYF.

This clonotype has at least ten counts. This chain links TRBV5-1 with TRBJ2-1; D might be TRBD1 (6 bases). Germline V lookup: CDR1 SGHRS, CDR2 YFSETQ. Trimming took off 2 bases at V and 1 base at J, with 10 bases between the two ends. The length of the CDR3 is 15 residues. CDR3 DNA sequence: TGCGCCAGCAGCTTAAGGGGGAATTCCTACAATGAGCAGTTCTTC. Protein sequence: CASSLRGNSYNEQFF.

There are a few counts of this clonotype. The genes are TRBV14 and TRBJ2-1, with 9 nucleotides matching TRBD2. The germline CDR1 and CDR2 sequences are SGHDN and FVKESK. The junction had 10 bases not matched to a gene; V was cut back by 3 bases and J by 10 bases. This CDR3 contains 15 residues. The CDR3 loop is CASSQWASGAKEQFF. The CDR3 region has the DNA TGTGCCAGCAGCCAGTGGGCTAGCGGGGCGAAGGAGCAGTTCTTC.

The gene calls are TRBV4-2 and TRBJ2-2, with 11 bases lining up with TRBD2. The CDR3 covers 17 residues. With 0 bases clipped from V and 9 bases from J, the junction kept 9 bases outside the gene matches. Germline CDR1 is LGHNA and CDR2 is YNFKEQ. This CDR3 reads CASSQDSLASGRRELFF. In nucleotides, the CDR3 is TGTGCCAGCAGCCAAGACTCGTTAGCTAGCGGGAGGAGGGAGCTGTTTTTT.

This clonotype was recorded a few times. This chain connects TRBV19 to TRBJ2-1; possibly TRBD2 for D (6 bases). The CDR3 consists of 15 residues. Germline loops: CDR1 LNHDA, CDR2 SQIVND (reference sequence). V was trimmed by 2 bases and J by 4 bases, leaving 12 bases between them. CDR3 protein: CASSIFGSAYNEQFF. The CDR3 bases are TGTGCCAGTAGTATATTCGGGAGTGCATACAATGAGCAGTTCTTC. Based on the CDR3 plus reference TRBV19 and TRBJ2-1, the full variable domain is DGGITQSPKYLFRKEGQNVTLSCEQNLNHDAMYWYRQDPGQGLRLIYYSQIVNDFQKGDIAEGYSVSREKKESFPLTVTSAQKNPTAFYLCASSIFGSAYNEQFFGPGTRLTVL.

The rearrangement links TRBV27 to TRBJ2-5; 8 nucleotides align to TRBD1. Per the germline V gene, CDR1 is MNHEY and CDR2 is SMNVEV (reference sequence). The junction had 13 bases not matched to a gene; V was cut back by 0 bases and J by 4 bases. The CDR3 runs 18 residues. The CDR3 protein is CASSLSLPGTGGRETQYF. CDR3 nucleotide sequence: TGTGCCAGCAGTTTATCCCTTCCGGGAACAGGGGGTCGAGAGACCCAGTACTTC.

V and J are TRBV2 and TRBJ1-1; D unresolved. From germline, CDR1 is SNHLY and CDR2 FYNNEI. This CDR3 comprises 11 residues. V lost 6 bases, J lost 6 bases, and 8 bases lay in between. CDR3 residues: CASRVDPEAFF. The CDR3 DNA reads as TGTGCCAGCAGGGTAGACCCTGAAGCTTTCTTT.

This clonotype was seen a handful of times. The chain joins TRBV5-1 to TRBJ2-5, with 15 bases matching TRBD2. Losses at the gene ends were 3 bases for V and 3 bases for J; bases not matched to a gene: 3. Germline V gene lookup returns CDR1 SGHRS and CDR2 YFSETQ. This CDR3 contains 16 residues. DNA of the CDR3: TGCGCCAGCAGCTGGACTAGCGGGGGGGCAAAAGAGACCCAGTACTTC. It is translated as CASSWTSGGAKETQYF.

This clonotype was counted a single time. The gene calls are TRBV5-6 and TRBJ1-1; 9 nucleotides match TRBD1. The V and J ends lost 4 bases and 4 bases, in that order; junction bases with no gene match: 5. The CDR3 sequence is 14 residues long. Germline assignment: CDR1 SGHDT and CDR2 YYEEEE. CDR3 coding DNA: TGTGCCAGCAGCCAGACAGGGGGAGGCACTGAAGCTTTCTTT. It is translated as CASSQTGGGTEAFF.